The 5 T cell receptor beta chains below were found in one sample sequenced in a study of T cell responses to AZD1222 COVID-19 vaccine. Only in-frame clones appear in the TCRdb table, and some are missing; sequencing was by immunoSEQ multiplex PCR. This table has 150,000 to 200,000 clones, approximately 94% appearing once. The source material was peripheral blood, sampled 28 days after the second AZD1222 dose. The receptors derive from an adult who received the AZD1222 COVID-19 vaccine.

V gene TRBV9 combines with J gene TRBJ2-2; 11 positions agree with TRBD2. The trim removed 3 bases at V and 7 bases at J, leaving 11 bases unmatched. This CDR3 contains 17 residues. Germline-derived CDR1 and CDR2 are SGDLS and YYNGEE. CDR3 in amino acids: CASSASGTSGPNGELFF. CDR3 DNA: TGTGCCAGCAGCGCATCTGGGACTAGCGGACCCAACGGGGAGCTGTTTTTT. Supplemented by reference TRBV9 and TRBJ2-2, the full variable domain reads DSGVTQTPKHLITATGQRVTLRCSPRSGDLSVYWYQQSLDQGLQFLIQYYNGEERAKGNILERFSAQQFPDLHSELNLSSLELGDSALYFCASSASGTSGPNGELFFGEGSRLTVL.

The genes are TRBV6-2 or TRBV6-3 and TRBJ1-2; D gene unclear. This CDR3 is built from 14 residues. CDR1 is MNHEY, CDR2 SVGEGT, per germline. Trimming shortened V by 0 bases and J by 8 bases, and 13 bases separated the two germline ends. CDR3 sequence: CASSYSGLGSGYTF. The CDR3 coding sequence is TGTGCCAGCAGTTACTCAGGTTTGGGGAGCGGCTACACCTTC.

The chain links TRBV25-1 to TRBJ1-2, with D perhaps matching TRBD1 (6 bases). The CDR3 is 13 residues long. Trimming pared 6 bases from V and 1 base from J, leaving 9 bases between. Germline CDR1 MGHDK, CDR2 SYGVNS. The CDR3 sequence is CASRKGGNYGYTF. CDR3 in DNA: TGTGCCAGCAGGAAGGGGGGTAACTATGGCTACACCTTC.

The DNA of the CDR3 is TGTGCCAGCAGCAAAATCGGGACAGGGGGGTATGGCTACACCTTC. Translating it yields CASSKIGTGGYGYTF. V gene TRBV25-1 combines with J gene TRBJ1-2; 11 nucleotides align to TRBD1. Germline V gives CDR1 MGHDK, CDR2 SYGVNS. There are 15 residues in the CDR3. Germline trimming cut 6 bases from V and 5 bases from J; bases unmatched to any gene: 8.

V gene TRBV5-1 combines with J gene TRBJ2-7; TRBD2 matches 14 bases. Germline V lookup: CDR1 SGHRS, CDR2 YFSETQ. V shed 4 bases and J 3 bases; nucleotides not matched to a gene: 21. The CDR3 spans 21 residues. The CDR3 DNA sequence: TGCGCCAGCAGCCCCCGAGGGGGACAGACTAGCGGGAGGGCCAGAAGCTACGAGCAGTACTTC. Encoded protein: CASSPRGGQTSGRARSYEQYF.